This TCR beta chain was recorded in a study of T-cell reconstitution after alpha-beta-depleted transplantation in children. This clonotype turned up a few times. Its antigen is unknown. Using unique molecular identifiers, the investigators prepared the TCRbeta library. Via MiXCR, TCRdb re-called the PCR reads, giving one row per CDR3 protein. Of about 300,000 distinct CDR3 sequences in the sample, roughly a tenth were seen once. The study's findings and limits: About two months after transplant, alpha-beta T cells reportedly came from several hundred expanded graft clones.

This sequence originates from a boy under two years old with acute myeloid leukemia, due to receive a stem cell transplant. Specimen: PBMCs, collected before TCRalphabeta/CD19-depleted stem cell transplant.

CDR3: CSASLRSRGDTQYF. For the CDR3, the DNA is TGCAGTGCTAGTCTCCGGTCCAGGGGGGATACGCAGTATTTT. The rearrangement joins TRBV20-1 to TRBJ2-3; TRBD1 aligns across 7 bases. The V segment lost 3 bases and the J segment 6 bases; nucleotides outside the gene matches: 9. CDR1 is DFQATT, CDR2 SNEGSKA, per germline (reference sequence). The CDR3 is 14 amino acids.